Sequencing of this T cell receptor (beta chain) was carried out in a study of cytomegalovirus exposure and HLA in healthy donors. Vbeta (60) and Jbeta (13) primers were used in the PCR. TCRdb keeps only in-frame clones here, not all; method: immunoSEQ multiplex PCR. This table holds about 93,000 clones, 70% to 80% found once. V gave up 3 bases and J gave up 1 base; unmatched junction bases: 0. This CDR3 is built from 13 residues. Germline assignment: CDR1 SGHRS and CDR2 YFSETQ. The rearrangement joins TRBV5-1 to TRBJ2-5; TRBD1 matches at 7 bases. The sample comprised PBMCs. This clonotype was obtained from a man younger than 40 in good health and CMV-seronegative. As DNA, the CDR3 is TGCGCCAGCAGCTGGGACAGCCAAGAGACCCAGTACTTC. Translation: CASSWDSQETQYF.